This T cell receptor (beta chain) was retrieved from a study of cytomegalovirus exposure and HLA in healthy donors. With respect to this clone: As yet, its antigen is unknown.

Findings and limits, study-wide: Associated with cytomegalovirus, according to the listing, were some 150 TCR beta chains.

V was pared by 0 bases and J by 0 bases, with 12 bases between. CDR3 length: 16 amino acids. Germline CDR1 is LNHDA and CDR2 is SQIVND (reference sequence). The table came from immunoSEQ multiplex PCR; TCRdb's copy has only in-frame clones and leaves some out. This table has about 98,000 clones, more than 85% appearing once. The receptor was derived from a man aged 18 to 35 in good health and CMV-seropositive. Sample: PBMCs. V and J are TRBV19 and TRBJ2-7, with D perhaps TRBD2 (5 bases). As DNA, the CDR3 is TGTGCCAGTAGTATAGAACACCGGGGTTTCTCCTACGAGCAGTACTTC. It encodes CASSIEHRGFSYEQYF.